The 9 T cell receptor beta chains below all came from one sample that was sequenced in a study of shared clonotypes between healthy human individuals. TCRdb keeps only in-frame clones here, not all; method: immunoSEQ multiplex PCR. The sample has 500,000 to 650,000 clones, roughly 72% seen once. Sequencing used PBMCs. Receptors were obtained from a woman between 40 and 55 years old in good health. Some clones in this sample may be carry-over from other donors' samples.

The chain is built from TRBV6-1 and TRBJ1-2; D possibly corresponds to TRBD1 (5 bases). CDR3 size: 18 residues. Trimming stripped 4 bases from V and 1 base from J, with 22 bases between. Germline CDR1 MNHNS, CDR2 SASEGT. The CDR3 region is CASSVGIRPGFVNYGYTF. As DNA, the CDR3 is TGTGCCAGCAGTGTGGGGATTCGGCCAGGGTTTGTTAACTATGGCTACACCTTC.

This clone occurred a few times. The V gene is TRBV9, the J gene TRBJ1-2; the D gene is possibly TRBD1 (6 bases). The germline CDR1 and CDR2 sequences are SGDLS and YYNGEE. Trimming took 4 bases from V and 10 from J, leaving 14 bases between them. The CDR3 totals 12 residues. CDR3 sequence reads: CASSRTDSNYTF. In DNA form, the CDR3 reads TGTGCCAGCAGCCGCACGGACAGCAACTACACCTTC.

The chain couples TRBV5-4 to TRBJ2-1; the match to TRBD2 covers 9 bases. The CDR3 is made up of 15 amino acids. Germline V gene data show CDR1 as SGHNT and CDR2 as YYREEE (reference sequence). The V segment lost 0 bases and the J segment 5 bases; nucleotides outside the gene matches: 3. The CDR3 region is CASSLGLAVDNEQFF. The CDR3 region has the DNA TGTGCCAGCAGCTTGGGACTAGCGGTAGACAATGAGCAGTTCTTC.

This chain's CDR3 is CASSPPAGVGEQYF. In DNA, the CDR3 is TGTGCCAGCTCACCACCGGCAGGGGTGGGCGAGCAGTACTTC. V gene TRBV18 combines with J gene TRBJ2-7, with D tentatively TRBD1 (6 bases). CDR1 and CDR2 from the germline V gene are KGHSH and LQKENI. The CDR3 is 14 amino acids. Trimming left V 0 bases short and J 6 bases short, with 12 bases between. The whole variable domain, remainder taken from reference TRBV18 and TRBJ2-7, is NAGVMQNPRHLVRRRGQEARLRCSPMKGHSHVYWYRQLPEEGLKFMVYLQKENIIDESGMPKERFSAEFPKEGPSILRIQQVVRGDSAAYFCASSPPAGVGEQYFGPGTRLTVT.

This clone was counted a few times. The V and J genes are TRBV27 and TRBJ1-5; D is possibly TRBD1 (5 bases). Germline CDR1 and CDR2: MNHEY and SMNVEV (reference sequence). The V end was cut by 6 bases, the J end by 9 bases, with 24 bases between. The CDR3 consists of 16 residues. The CDR3 coding sequence is TGTGCCAGCAGCCGAGGAACCCAGGGCCTCGGTTCGCCCCAGCATTTT. It specifies CASSRGTQGLGSPQHF.

As for this clone: Sequence at one end of the junction differs from germline and may be a read error. The gene calls are TRBV7-7 and TRBJ2-5; D is ambiguous. The germline CDR1 and CDR2 sequences are SSHAT and FNYEAQ (reference sequence). The CDR3 has 16 residues. Here the CDR3 DNA reads TGTGCTAGCAGCCACCTAACGGGTCTAGGGCAAGAGACCCAGTACTTC. It yields the protein CASSHLTGLGQETQYF.

This clone was recorded a few times. V usage is TRBV27 and J usage is TRBJ1-4; no firm D call. V lost 5 bases and J 0 bases, leaving 10 bases between the germline ends. The CDR3 is 15 residues long. Germline values: CDR1 MNHEY, CDR2 SMNVEV (reference sequence). The DNA for the CDR3 is TGTGCCAGCAGTCGAACGCTTGCAACTAATGAAAAACTGTTTTTT. This encodes CASSRTLATNEKLFF.

Only one count was recorded for this clone. The DNA for the CDR3 is TGTGCCAGCAGACAAACCAGGGACTCAGCCGAGTACTTC. It yields the protein CASRQTRDSAEYF. V and J are TRBV7-3 and TRBJ2-7; D is possibly TRBD2 (6 bases). Trimming left V 6 bases short and J 11 bases short, with 20 bases between. The CDR3 loop spans 13 amino acids. Germline V gene sequence: CDR1 SGHTA, CDR2 FQGTGA. The full variable domain, in which reference TRBV7-3 and TRBJ2-7 provide the parts outside the CDR3, is GAGVSQTPSNKVTEKGKYVELRCDPISGHTALYWYRQSLGQGPEFLIYFQGTGAADDSGLPNDRFFAVRPEGSVSTLKIQRTERGDSAVYLCASRQTRDSAEYFGPGTRLTVT.

The chain has TRBV12-5 and TRBJ2-2; TRBD2 aligns across 8 bases. This CDR3 has 16 residues. V trimming: 2 bases; J trimming: 3 bases; junction bases outside the gene matches: 5. Germline V gene lookup returns CDR1 LGHNT and CDR2 FRNRAP. The chain's CDR3 is CASGLTSGSDTGELFF. The DNA for the CDR3 is TGTGCTAGTGGTTTGACAAGCGGGAGTGACACCGGGGAGCTGTTTTTT.